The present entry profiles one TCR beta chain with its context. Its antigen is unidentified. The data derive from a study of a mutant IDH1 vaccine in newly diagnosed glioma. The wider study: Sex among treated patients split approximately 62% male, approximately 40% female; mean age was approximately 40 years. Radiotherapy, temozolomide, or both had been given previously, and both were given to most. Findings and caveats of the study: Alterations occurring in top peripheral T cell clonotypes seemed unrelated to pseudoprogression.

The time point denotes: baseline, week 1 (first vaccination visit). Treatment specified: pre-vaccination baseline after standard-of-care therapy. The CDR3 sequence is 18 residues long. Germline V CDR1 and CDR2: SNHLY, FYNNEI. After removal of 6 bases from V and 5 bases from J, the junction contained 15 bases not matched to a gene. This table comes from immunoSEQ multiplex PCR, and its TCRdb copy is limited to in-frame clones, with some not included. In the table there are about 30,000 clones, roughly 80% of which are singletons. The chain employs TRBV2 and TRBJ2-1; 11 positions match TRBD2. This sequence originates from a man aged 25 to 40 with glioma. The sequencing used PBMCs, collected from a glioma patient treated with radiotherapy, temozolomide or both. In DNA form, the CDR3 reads TGTGCCAGCAGCGCTCCTAGTCATAGCGGGAGGGCAAACAATGAGCAGTTCTTC. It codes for CASSAPSHSGRANNEQFF. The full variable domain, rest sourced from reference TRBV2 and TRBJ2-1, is EPEVTQTPSHQVTQMGQEVILRCVPISNHLYFYWYRQILGQKVEFLVSFYNNEISEKSEIFDDQFSVERPDGSNFTLKIRSTKLEDSAMYFCASSAPSHSGRANNEQFFGPGTRLTVL.